Listed below are T cell receptor beta chains from one sample, sequenced in a study of response to subunit inactivated influenza vaccine. TCRdb called the RT-PCR reads again in MiXCR, with one record for every CDR3 protein. Here the sample spans under 850,000 distinct CDR3 sequences, less than 20% being singletons. The specimen comprised PBMCs from blood, sampled roughly 5 days after vaccination. The source is a man aged 50 to 59 who received an inactivated influenza vaccine. Each CDR3 is given with its conserved first and last residue. A D gene is named only where the DNA matches it firmly. Clone sizes are given selectively: once, few, many, or a class where the clone is expanded.

v_gene,j_gene,d_gene,abundance,CDR3aa,CDR3nt
TRBV7-2,TRBJ2-7,-,many,CASSEAHDTSYEQYF,TGTGCCAGCAGCGAAGCCCATGACACCTCCTACGAGCAGTACTTC
TRBV2,TRBJ2-7,-,-,CASSDTGYTYEQYF,TGTGCCAGCAGTGATACGGGCTACACCTACGAGCAGTACTTC
TRBV18,TRBJ2-2,-,-,CASPRGRGRPNTGELFF,TGTGCCAGCCCGCGGGGCCGAGGGCGTCCGAACACCGGGGAGCTGTTTTTT
TRBV9,TRBJ2-2,-,few,CASTEGYTGELFF,TGTGCCAGCACTGAGGGGTACACCGGGGAGCTGTTTTTT
TRBV29-1,TRBJ2-7,-,-,CSVEDRALKSGYEQYF,TGCAGCGTTGAAGATCGCGCGCTAAAGTCCGGCTACGAGCAGTACTTC
TRBV4-2,TRBJ2-7,-,many,CASSQGTSYEQYF,TGTGCCAGCAGCCAAGGGACTTCCTACGAGCAGTACTTC
TRBV7-9,TRBJ1-1,-,-,CASTTGMNTEAFF,TGTGCCAGCACAACTGGGATGAACACTGAAGCTTTCTTT
TRBV6-5,TRBJ2-7,-,-,CASSYSMYTYEQYF,TGTGCCAGCAGTTACTCGATGTACACCTACGAGCAGTACTTC
TRBV25-1,TRBJ2-1,TRBD1,many,CASSAFSGQVSYNEQFF,TGTGCCAGCAGTGCTTTCTCGGGACAGGTCTCCTACAATGAGCAGTTCTTC
TRBV20-1,TRBJ1-5,-,-,CSAPLGANQPQHF,TGCAGTGCGCCCCTAGGGGCTAATCAGCCCCAGCATTTT
TRBV29-1,TRBJ2-1,TRBD1,-,CSLTGGIQGARGNEQFF,TGCAGCCTAACTGGGGGGATACAGGGGGCTAGGGGCAATGAGCAGTTCTTC
TRBV9,TRBJ2-1,TRBD2,-,CASSVGDYYNEQFF,TGTGCCAGCAGCGTAGGGGACTACTACAATGAGCAGTTCTTC
TRBV18,TRBJ1-1,-,-,CASSPKDSNTEAFF,TGTGCCAGCTCACCCAAGGACAGTAACACTGAAGCTTTCTTT
TRBV24-1,TRBJ2-2,-,-,CATSDLLTGELFF,TGTGCCACCAGTGATTTGTTAACCGGGGAGCTGTTTTTT
TRBV20-1,TRBJ1-2,TRBD1,few,CSANPGTVDGYTF,TGCAGTGCTAACCCGGGGACAGTAGATGGCTACACCTTC
TRBV20-1,TRBJ2-7,-,-,CSAREVRDISYEQYF,TGCAGTGCTAGAGAAGTGAGGGACATCTCCTACGAGCAGTACTTC
TRBV7-2,TRBJ1-3,-,-,CASSPYRVAGNTIYF,TGTGCCAGCAGCCCTTACAGGGTGGCTGGAAACACCATATATTTT
TRBV6-5,TRBJ1-2,TRBD1,few,CASSYSGQAHYGYTF,TGTGCCAGCAGTTACTCGGGACAGGCCCACTATGGCTACACCTTC
TRBV5-1,TRBJ2-5,TRBD1,few,CASSLVTGEETQYF,TGCGCCAGCAGCTTGGTGACAGGGGAGGAGACCCAGTACTTC
TRBV6-5,TRBJ2-5,-,-,CASSSVVPRGETQYF,TGTGCCAGCAGTTCCGTCGTACCTCGGGGAGAGACCCAGTACTTC
TRBV11-2,TRBJ2-5,-,-,CASSLWGSGSTDQETQYF,TGTGCCAGCAGCTTATGGGGAAGTGGCAGCACCGACCAAGAGACCCAGTACTTC
TRBV6-5,TRBJ2-1,-,many,CASKRRGDEQFF,TGTGCCAGCAAAAGGCGAGGGGATGAGCAGTTCTTC
TRBV5-1,TRBJ2-3,TRBD2,few,CASSWQLAGGTDTQYF,TGCGCCAGCAGCTGGCAACTAGCGGGAGGCACAGATACGCAGTATTTT
TRBV5-1,TRBJ1-4,-,-,CASTPSLGSNEKLFF,TGCGCCAGCACCCCCTCCTTAGGGTCGAATGAAAAACTGTTTTTT
TRBV20-1,TRBJ2-4,TRBD1,few,CSATDQGQGHIQYF,TGCAGTGCTACGGACCAGGGACAGGGACACATTCAGTACTTC
TRBV7-9,TRBJ1-5,TRBD1,few,CASSDGTGNQPQHF,TGTGCCAGCAGCGACGGGACAGGGAATCAGCCCCAGCATTTT
TRBV6-6,TRBJ2-7,-,many,CASSALSVTEQYF,TGTGCCAGCAGTGCCTTAAGCGTTACGGAGCAGTACTTC
TRBV6-5,TRBJ2-2,-,once,CASSYRQGNTGELFF,TGTGCCAGCAGTTACCGCCAGGGGAACACCGGGGAGCTGTTTTTT
TRBV6-5,TRBJ2-5,-,-,CASSYSSSKETQYF,TGTGCCAGCAGTTACTCCTCTAGCAAAGAGACCCAGTACTTC
TRBV7-6,TRBJ1-5,-,-,CASSWGGVQPQHF,TGTGCCAGCAGCTGGGGGGGGGTTCAGCCCCAGCATTTT
TRBV20-1,TRBJ2-5,-,few,CSARGTGVETQYF,TGCAGTGCTAGAGGGACGGGAGTGGAGACCCAGTACTTC
TRBV3-1,TRBJ2-7,TRBD1,few,CASSLKGQGYEQYF,TGTGCCAGCAGTCTCAAGGGACAGGGTTACGAGCAGTACTTC
TRBV4-1,TRBJ2-2,-,-,CASSRDSLSFTGELFF,TGCGCCAGCAGCCGAGACAGCTTAAGCTTCACCGGGGAGCTGTTTTTT
TRBV6-5,TRBJ1-4,-,-,CASSYLGRPSEKLFF,TGTGCCAGCAGTTACTTAGGACGTCCAAGTGAAAAACTGTTTTTT
TRBV20-1,TRBJ1-2,-,-,CSDRRQDNYGYTF,TGCAGTGATAGGCGACAGGATAACTATGGCTACACCTTC
TRBV30,TRBJ2-7,-,-,CAVGERTF,TGTGCCGTGGGTGAGAGGACCTTC
TRBV19,TRBJ2-1,TRBD2,-,CASSTGLGSYNEQFF,TGTGCCAGTAGTACCGGACTAGGCTCCTACAATGAGCAGTTCTTC
TRBV4-2,TRBJ2-4,-,-,CASSSPTQNIQYF,TGTGCCAGCAGCTCCCCCACCCAAAACATTCAGTACTTC
TRBV2,TRBJ2-1,TRBD2,-,CASSSTSGGLSASNEQFF,TGTGCCAGCAGTTCGACTAGCGGGGGGCTTAGCGCCAGCAATGAGCAGTTCTTC
TRBV20-1,TRBJ1-1,-,many,CSARGGRGETEAFF,TGCAGTGCTAGGGGAGGCCGCGGGGAGACTGAAGCTTTCTTT
TRBV5-5,TRBJ2-7,TRBD2,-,CASSLETSGGHSYEQYF,TGTGCCAGCAGCTTGGAGACTAGCGGGGGGCACTCCTACGAGCAGTACTTC
TRBV9,TRBJ1-1,-,-,CASSVGAASSEAFF,TGTGCCAGCAGCGTAGGGGCGGCTTCATCAGAAGCTTTCTTT
TRBV12-3/TRBV12-4,TRBJ2-2,-,-,CASSYLRGLDTGELFF,TGTGCCAGCAGTTACCTCAGGGGTTTAGACACCGGGGAGCTGTTTTTT
TRBV6-2/TRBV6-3,TRBJ2-1,-,-,CASSYLQGYNEQFF,TGTGCCAGCAGTTACTTACAGGGCTACAATGAGCAGTTCTTC
TRBV6-2/TRBV6-3,TRBJ2-7,TRBD2,-,CASSNGLVGFEQYF,TGTGCCAGCAGTAACGGACTAGTAGGGTTCGAGCAGTACTTC
TRBV7-9,TRBJ2-2,-,-,CATPARDTGELFF,TGTGCCACCCCTGCGCGAGACACCGGGGAGCTGTTTTTT
TRBV18,TRBJ2-7,-,-,CASSPQGDHEQYF,TGTGCCAGCTCACCACAGGGGGACCACGAGCAGTACTTC
TRBV29-1,TRBJ2-5,TRBD1,-,CSSMRDRQETQYF,TGCAGCTCCATGAGGGACAGGCAAGAGACCCAGTACTTC
TRBV28,TRBJ2-7,TRBD2,-,CASSLLREVSYEQYF,TGTGCCAGCAGTTTATTGCGGGAGGTCTCCTACGAGCAGTACTTC
TRBV12-3/TRBV12-4,TRBJ2-7,-,many,CASSFGQILYEQYF,TGTGCCAGCAGTTTCGGTCAAATCCTCTACGAGCAGTACTTC
TRBV7-9,TRBJ2-1,TRBD1,-,CASSFRTGEQFF,TGTGCCAGCAGCTTCCGGACAGGTGAGCAGTTCTTC
TRBV12-3/TRBV12-4,TRBJ2-2,-,once,CASSLGREFPGELFF,TGTGCCAGCAGTTTGGGCAGGGAATTTCCCGGGGAGCTGTTTTTT
TRBV12-3/TRBV12-4,TRBJ1-2,-,few,CASSLRRGVGYGYTF,TGTGCCAGCAGTTTACGCCGGGGCGTAGGCTATGGCTACACCTTC
TRBV5-1,TRBJ1-3,-,-,CASSLGQIPAGITIYF,TGCGCCAGCAGCTTGGGGCAGATCCCAGCTGGAATCACCATATATTTT
TRBV4-2,TRBJ2-3,TRBD2,-,CAMGPGTSGYTDTQYF,TGTGCCATGGGCCCCGGGACTAGCGGATACACAGATACGCAGTATTTT
TRBV20-1,TRBJ1-1,TRBD1,-,CSARPRTGKREAFF,TGCAGTGCTAGACCGAGGACAGGGAAGCGTGAAGCTTTCTTT
TRBV10-2,TRBJ1-6,TRBD1,few,CASRGTGDYSPLHF,TGCGCCAGCAGGGGGACAGGGGATTATTCACCCCTCCACTTT
TRBV12-3/TRBV12-4,TRBJ1-6,TRBD1,-,CASGQGATYNSPLHF,TGTGCCAGTGGACAGGGGGCGACCTATAATTCACCCCTCCACTTT
TRBV12-3/TRBV12-4,TRBJ1-1,-,few,CASSSSSTARTEAFF,TGTGCCAGCAGTTCTTCTTCGACAGCGCGGACTGAAGCTTTCTTT
TRBV15,TRBJ1-1,-,-,CATSSNRVTEAFF,TGTGCCACCAGCTCCAACAGGGTTACTGAAGCTTTCTTT